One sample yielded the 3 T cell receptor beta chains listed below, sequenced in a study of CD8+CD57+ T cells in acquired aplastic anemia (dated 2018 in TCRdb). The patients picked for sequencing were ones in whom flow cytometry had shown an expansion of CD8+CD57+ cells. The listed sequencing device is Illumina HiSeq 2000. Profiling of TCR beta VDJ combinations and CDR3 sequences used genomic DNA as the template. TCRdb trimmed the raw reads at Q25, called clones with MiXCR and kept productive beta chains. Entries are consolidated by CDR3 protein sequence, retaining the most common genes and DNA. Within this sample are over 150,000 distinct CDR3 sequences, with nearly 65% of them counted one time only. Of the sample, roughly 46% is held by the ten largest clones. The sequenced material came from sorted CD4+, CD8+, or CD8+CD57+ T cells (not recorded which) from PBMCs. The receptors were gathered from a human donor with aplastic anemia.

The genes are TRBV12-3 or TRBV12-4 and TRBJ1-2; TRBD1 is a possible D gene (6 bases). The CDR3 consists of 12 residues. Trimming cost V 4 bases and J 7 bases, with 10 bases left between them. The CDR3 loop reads CASSSDRIGYTF. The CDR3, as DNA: TGTGCCAGCAGTTCGGACAGAATTGGCTACACCTTC.

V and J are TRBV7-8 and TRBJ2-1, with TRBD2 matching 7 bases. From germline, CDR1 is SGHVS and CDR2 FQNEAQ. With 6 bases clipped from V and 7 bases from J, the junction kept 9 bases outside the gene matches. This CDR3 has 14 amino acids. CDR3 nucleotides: TGTGCCAGCAGTGGCCTAGCGGTAGGTAATGAGCAGTTCTTC. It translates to CASSGLAVGNEQFF.

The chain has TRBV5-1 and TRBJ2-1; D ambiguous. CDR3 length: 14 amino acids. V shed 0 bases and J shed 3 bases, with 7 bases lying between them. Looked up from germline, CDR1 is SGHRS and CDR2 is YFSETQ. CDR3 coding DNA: TGCGCCAGCAGCTTGGAAAGGGACTACAATGAGCAGTTCTTC. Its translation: CASSLERDYNEQFF.